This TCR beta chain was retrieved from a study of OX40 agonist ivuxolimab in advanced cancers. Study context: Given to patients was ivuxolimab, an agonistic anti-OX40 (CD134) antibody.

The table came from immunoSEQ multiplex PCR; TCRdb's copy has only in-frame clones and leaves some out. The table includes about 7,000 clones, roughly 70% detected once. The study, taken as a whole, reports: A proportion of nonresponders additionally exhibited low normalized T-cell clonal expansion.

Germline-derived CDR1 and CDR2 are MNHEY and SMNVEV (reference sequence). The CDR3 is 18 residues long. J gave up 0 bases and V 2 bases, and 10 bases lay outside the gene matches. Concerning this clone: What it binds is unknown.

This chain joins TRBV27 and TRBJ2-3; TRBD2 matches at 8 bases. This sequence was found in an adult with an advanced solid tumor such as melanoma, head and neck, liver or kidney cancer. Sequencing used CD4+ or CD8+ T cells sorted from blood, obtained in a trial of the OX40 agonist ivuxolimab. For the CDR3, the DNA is TGTGCCAGCAGTTTACTGGAACGGGGGGGAGTTAGCACAGATACGCAGTATTTT. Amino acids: CASSLLERGGVSTDTQYF.